The 31 T cell receptor beta chains below were found in one sample sequenced in a study of blood T cell repertoires in COVID-19. Sequencing used immunoSEQ multiplex PCR; TCRdb keeps in-frame clones, though not all of them. The data hold about 170,000 clones, with 65% to 85% observed a single time. Material: peripheral blood. These receptors all stem from a woman in her sixties or seventies with acute or convalescent COVID-19.

V and J are TRBV7-2 and TRBJ2-1; 11 nucleotides match TRBD2. This CDR3 contains 15 residues. CDR1 and CDR2 from the germline V gene are SGHTA and FQGNSA. The V and J ends lost 3 bases and 6 bases, in that order; junction bases with no gene match: 4. CDR3 loop: CASSFTSGGPNEQFF. In DNA, the CDR3 is TGTGCCAGCAGCTTTACTAGCGGGGGCCCCAATGAGCAGTTCTTC.

The V gene is TRBV7-9, the J gene TRBJ2-2; 8 nucleotides match TRBD1. CDR1 is SEHNR and CDR2 is FQNEAQ in the germline V gene (reference sequence). CDR3 length equals 15 residues. V lost 3 bases, J lost 4 bases, and 4 bases stayed unmatched. As DNA, the CDR3 is TGTGCCAGCAGCTTCGGTGACAGGGGCACCGGGGAGCTGTTTTTT. Translated, it gives CASSFGDRGTGELFF.

The J gene is TRBJ2-5, the V gene TRBV12-3 or TRBV12-4, with TRBD2 matching over 7 bases. J was trimmed by 4 bases and V by 6 bases; bases with no gene match: 5. The CDR3 has 13 residues. The CDR3 protein is CASRRAGVETQYF. In nucleotides, the CDR3 is TGTGCCAGCAGGAGGGCGGGGGTAGAGACCCAGTACTTC.

The V call is TRBV7-8, the J call TRBJ1-5, with 8 positions matching TRBD1. The V gene end was trimmed by 5 bases and the J gene end by 0 bases; junction bases not matched to a gene: 3. Germline V gene sequence: CDR1 SGHVS, CDR2 FQNEAQ. The CDR3 has 15 residues. CDR3 in amino acids: CASSPGQGSNQPQHF. The CDR3 region has the DNA TGTGCCAGCAGCCCCGGACAGGGTAGCAATCAGCCCCAGCATTTT. Based on the CDR3 plus reference TRBV7-8 and TRBJ1-5, the full variable domain is GAGVSQSPRYKVAKRGQDVALRCDPISGHVSLFWYQQALGQGPEFLTYFQNEAQLDKSGLPSDRFFAERPEGSVSTLKIQRTQQEDSAVYLCASSPGQGSNQPQHFGDGTRLSIL.

The V gene is TRBV9, the J gene TRBJ1-1; D call uncertain. The V end was cut by 0 bases, the J end by 0 bases, with 9 bases between. The length of the CDR3 is 15 residues. Germline lookup yields CDR1 SGDLS and CDR2 YYNGEE. CDR3: CASSVAEILNTEAFF. Written as DNA, the CDR3 is TGTGCCAGCAGCGTAGCGGAGATTTTGAACACTGAAGCTTTCTTT.

V usage is TRBV6-5 and J usage is TRBJ2-3, with TRBD1 matching 12 bases. After removal of 2 bases from V and 5 bases from J, the junction contained 5 bases not matched to a gene. The CDR3 consists of 16 residues. CDR1 and CDR2 from the germline V gene are MNHEY and SVGAGI. This CDR3 reads CASSYGTGGAGDTQYF. CDR3 in DNA: TGTGCCAGCAGTTACGGGACAGGGGGCGCGGGAGATACGCAGTATTTT.

The gene calls are TRBV7-2 and TRBJ1-6; D gene uncertain. V was cut by 1 base and J by 16 bases, with 14 bases left in between. This CDR3 has 13 residues. Germline V CDR1 and CDR2: SGHTA, FQGNSA. The CDR3 loop is CASSLVRGNSLHF. The CDR3 region has the DNA TGTGCCAGCAGCTTAGTACGCGGTAATTCTCTCCACTTT.

This clone was picked up one time. V usage is TRBV12-3 or TRBV12-4 and J usage is TRBJ1-1; 9 nucleotides line up with TRBD1. Trimming took 5 bases from V and 7 from J; bases not matched to a gene: 5. This CDR3 comprises 13 residues. In DNA form, the CDR3 reads TGTGCCAGCAGTCCCAGACAGGGGGTTGAAGCTTTCTTT. Its protein product is CASSPRQGVEAFF.

The CDR3 loop is CASSPGTAEAFF. CDR3 nucleotide sequence: TGTGCCAGCAGCCCCGGGACAGCTGAAGCTTTCTTT. The chain uses TRBV4-2 and TRBJ1-1; 7 positions agree with TRBD1. The CDR3 is 12 residues long. The ends lost 4 bases at V and 6 bases at J; junction bases unmatched: 2. CDR1 is LGHNA and CDR2 is YNFKEQ in the germline V gene.

The CDR3 nucleotides read TGCAGTGCTAGTGGGACTTTGTCCTACGAGCAGTACTTC. It codes for CSASGTLSYEQYF. V gene TRBV20-1 combines with J gene TRBJ2-7; D possibly corresponds to TRBD2 (6 bases). CDR3 length equals 13 residues. V gave up 3 bases and J gave up 1 base, with 10 bases separating them. Germline assignment: CDR1 DFQATT and CDR2 SNEGSKA (reference sequence).

V gene TRBV7-2 combines with J gene TRBJ2-7, with 12 bases matching TRBD2. Germline V gene sequence: CDR1 SGHTA, CDR2 FQGNSA. Germline trimming cut 5 bases from V and 4 bases from J; bases unmatched to any gene: 6. CDR3 length: 15 amino acids. The CDR3: CASSLTSGGRYEQYF. The CDR3 bases are TGTGCCAGCAGCCTGACTAGCGGGGGTCGGTACGAGCAGTACTTC.

The V gene is TRBV27, the J gene TRBJ1-6; 9 nucleotides align to TRBD1. The V and J ends lost 5 bases and 10 bases, in that order; junction bases with no gene match: 9. The CDR3 is made up of 15 amino acids. The germline V gene has CDR1 MNHEY and CDR2 SMNVEV (reference sequence). The CDR3 DNA sequence: TGTGCCAGCAGTCAAACAGGGGGCTGGAGATCACCCCTCCACTTT. It codes for CASSQTGGWRSPLHF.

The genes are TRBV11-2 and TRBJ2-3; 14 positions match TRBD2. After removal of 1 base from V and 5 bases from J, the junction contained 2 bases not matched to a gene. Germline V gene sequence: CDR1 SGHAT, CDR2 FQNNGV. The length of the CDR3 is 16 residues. The CDR3 is CASSLVGTSGRDTQYF. Here the CDR3 DNA reads TGTGCCAGCAGCTTAGTTGGGACTAGCGGGAGAGATACGCAGTATTTT. The full variable domain, its missing parts supplied by reference TRBV11-2 and TRBJ2-3, is EAGVAQSPRYKIIEKRQSVAFWCNPISGHATLYWYQQILGQGPKLLIQFQNNGVVDDSQLPKDRFSAERLKGVDSTLKIQPAKLEDSAVYLCASSLVGTSGRDTQYFGPGTRLTVL.

The genes are TRBV19 and TRBJ2-7; 8 bases are a match to TRBD2. After removal of 5 bases from V and 0 bases from J, the junction contained 6 bases not matched to a gene. This CDR3 region has 15 residues. Germline V gene data show CDR1 as LNHDA and CDR2 as SQIVND (reference sequence). In DNA, the CDR3 is TGTGCCAGTAGTCTGAGAGCGGGGGTCTCCTACGAGCAGTACTTC. It encodes CASSLRAGVSYEQYF.

The chain carries TRBV7-9 and TRBJ2-5, with no clear D. The CDR3 has 11 residues. CDR1 is SEHNR, CDR2 FQNEAQ, per germline (reference sequence). V was shortened by 4 bases and J by 4 bases, with 4 bases between the two germline ends. The CDR3 region is CASSSRETQYF. The CDR3 coding sequence is TGTGCCAGCAGCTCTAGAGAGACCCAGTACTTC.

The chain couples TRBV5-6 to TRBJ1-1, with a weak D call TRBD1 (5 bases). Germline CDR1 is SGHDT and CDR2 is YYEEEE. This CDR3 contains 12 residues. The V gene lost 1 base and the J gene lost 4 bases, with 5 bases spanning the gap. CDR3 DNA: TGTGCCAGCAGCTTGAGGGGCACTGAAGCTTTCTTT. It encodes CASSLRGTEAFF. Combining the CDR3 with reference TRBV5-6 and TRBJ1-1 gives the whole variable domain DAGVTQSPTHLIKTRGQQVTLRCSPKSGHDTVSWYQQALGQGPQFIFQYYEEEERQRGNFPDRFSGHQFPNYSSELNVNALLLGDSALYLCASSLRGTEAFFGQGTRLTVV.

The CDR3 protein is CASSLGTGGASPLHF. In nucleotides, the CDR3 is TGTGCCAGCAGCTTAGGGACAGGGGGTGCTTCACCCCTCCACTTT. V is TRBV7-2 and J is TRBJ1-6; 10 bases align to TRBD1. The CDR3 is 15 amino acids. The V gene's germline CDR1 is SGHTA and CDR2 FQGNSA. Trimming cost V 1 base and J 9 bases; bases outside gene matches: 3.

The chain has TRBV9 and TRBJ2-7; 7 nucleotides align to TRBD1. CDR1 SGDLS and CDR2 YYNGEE come from the germline V gene. V lost 3 bases to trimming and J lost 2 bases; unmatched junction nucleotides: 5. The CDR3 loop spans 14 amino acids. The DNA of the CDR3 is TGTGCCAGCAGCGCAGGGGACAGTACCTACGAGCAGTACTTC. Its protein is CASSAGDSTYEQYF.

The chain carries TRBV5-8 and TRBJ1-5, with 9 nucleotides matching TRBD1. The length of the CDR3 is 15 residues. The germline gives CDR1 SGHTS, CDR2 YDEGEE. V trimming: 2 bases; J trimming: 6 bases; junction bases outside the gene matches: 6. CDR3 coding DNA: TGTGCCAGCAGCTTACTTGGACAGGGGAGTCAGCCCCAGCATTTT. Translated: CASSLLGQGSQPQHF.

The chain links TRBV2 to TRBJ1-2; 8 bases agree with TRBD1. V trimming: 5 bases; J trimming: 7 bases; junction bases outside the gene matches: 3. CDR1 SNHLY and CDR2 FYNNEI come from the germline V gene. This CDR3 has 12 residues. The CDR3 spells CASSLDRGGYTF. The CDR3 region has the DNA TGTGCCAGCAGTTTAGACAGGGGTGGCTACACCTTC. Full variable domain (missing parts from reference TRBV2 and TRBJ1-2): EPEVTQTPSHQVTQMGQEVILRCVPISNHLYFYWYRQILGQKVEFLVSFYNNEISEKSEIFDDQFSVERPDGSNFTLKIRSTKLEDSAMYFCASSLDRGGYTFGSGTRLTVV.

This chain joins TRBV15 and TRBJ2-4, with D maybe TRBD1 (6 bases). Trimming took 2 bases from V and 2 from J, leaving 10 bases between them. Germline CDR1 LNHNV, CDR2 YYDKDF (reference sequence). The CDR3 length is 15 residues. The CDR3 nucleotides read TGTGCCACCAGCAGAATCCGGGACACCAAAAACATTCAGTACTTC. This codes for CATSRIRDTKNIQYF.

The chain links TRBV28 to TRBJ1-3; weak D call: TRBD1 (5 bases). CDR1 is MDHEN and CDR2 is SYDVKM in the germline V gene. CDR3 length: 15 residues. V gave up 5 bases and J gave up 2 bases, with 13 bases separating them. The CDR3 spells CASSPTSGTGNTIYF. DNA of the CDR3: TGTGCCAGCAGTCCCACCTCAGGGACTGGAAACACCATATATTTT.

The CDR3 here is CASSQARDSWGYNEQFF. The CDR3 DNA reads TGTGCCAGCAGCCAAGCCCGGGACTCGTGGGGGTACAATGAGCAGTTCTTC. The rearrangement uses TRBV3-1 (or the pseudogene TRBV3-2) and TRBJ2-1; D might be TRBD2 (6 bases). This CDR3 contains 17 residues. Trimming took 1 base from V and 4 from J, leaving 17 bases between them. The V gene's germline CDR1 is LGHDT and CDR2 YNNKEL (reference sequence).

V gene TRBV7-2 combines with J gene TRBJ2-5; D is possibly TRBD1 (5 bases). The CDR3 sequence is 16 residues long. Trimming took off 1 base at V and 1 base at J, with 13 bases between the two ends. From germline, CDR1 is SGHTA and CDR2 FQGNSA. The chain's CDR3 is CASSLGRLTVQETQYF. As DNA, the CDR3 is TGTGCCAGCAGCTTAGGACGTCTGACAGTCCAAGAGACCCAGTACTTC.

The V gene is TRBV28, the J gene TRBJ2-5; 7 bases fit TRBD1. The germline CDR1 and CDR2 sequences are MDHEN and SYDVKM. V gave up 8 bases and J gave up 5 bases; unmatched junction bases: 5. This CDR3 is 12 amino acids long. CDR3 DNA sequence: TGTGCCAGCGTGGGACAGCGGGAGACCCAGTACTTC. Amino acid sequence: CASVGQRETQYF.

This clone was seen a handful of times. The chain recombines TRBV9 with TRBJ1-2; the match to TRBD1 covers 8 bases. Germline lookup yields CDR1 SGDLS and CDR2 YYNGEE. This CDR3 has 15 amino acids. V was pared by 2 bases and J by 4 bases, with 7 bases of the junction left unmatched. The CDR3: CASSVSSGGTYGYTF. For the CDR3, the DNA is TGTGCCAGCAGCGTCTCCTCAGGGGGCACCTATGGCTACACCTTC.

This chain connects TRBV6-5 to TRBJ1-1; TRBD1 is a possible D gene (5 bases). CDR3 size: 14 residues. Trimming cost V 2 bases and J 6 bases, with 13 bases left between them. CDR1 is MNHEY and CDR2 is SVGAGI in the germline V gene. As DNA, the CDR3 is TGTGCCAGCAGTTACCAGGGAACGCGATCTGAAGCTTTCTTT. This translates into CASSYQGTRSEAFF.

The chain couples TRBV18 to TRBJ1-1; D gene ambiguous. The germline gives CDR1 KGHSH, CDR2 LQKENI. Trimming stripped 1 base from V and 1 base from J, with 13 bases between. The CDR3 covers 16 residues. CDR3 in DNA: TGTGCCAGCTCACCACTCCCCGGGAACCCGAACACTGAAGCTTTCTTT. Translating it yields CASSPLPGNPNTEAFF.

The chain combines TRBV5-5 with TRBJ2-7, with 8 positions matching TRBD1. This CDR3 has 14 amino acids. CDR1 and CDR2 from the germline V gene are SGHKS and YYEKEE (reference sequence). The trim removed 4 bases at V and 3 bases at J, leaving 6 bases unmatched. CDR3 sequence reads: CASSLDRAYYEQYF. The CDR3 coding sequence is TGTGCCAGCAGCCTGGACAGGGCCTACTACGAGCAGTACTTC. Full variable domain (missing parts from reference TRBV5-5 and TRBJ2-7): DAGVTQSPTHLIKTRGQQVTLRCSPISGHKSVSWYQQVLGQGPQFIFQYYEKEERGRGNFPDRFSARQFPNYSSELNVNALLLGDSALYLCASSLDRAYYEQYFGPGTRLTVT.

Here the CDR3 reads CASSPRHLATEAFF. CDR3 DNA sequence: TGTGCCAGCAGTCCCAGACACCTCGCCACTGAAGCTTTCTTT. The chain joins TRBV27 to TRBJ1-1, with D hard to call. The CDR3 runs to 14 residues. V gave up 5 bases and J gave up 4 bases, with 14 bases separating them. Germline-derived CDR1 and CDR2 are MNHEY and SMNVEV (reference sequence).

The chain employs TRBV10-3 and TRBJ2-7; tentative D call: TRBD2 (5 bases). Germline lookup yields CDR1 ENHRY and CDR2 SYGVKD. V lost 2 bases, J lost 7 bases, and 9 bases lay in between. CDR3 length equals 12 residues. DNA of the CDR3: TGTGCCATCAGTGAGCGACGAGGGGAGCAGTACTTC. This encodes CAISERRGEQYF.